This T cell receptor (beta chain) was sequenced in a study of T-cell reconstitution after alpha-beta-depleted transplantation in children. General observations from the study: T-cell numbers and diversity, one year after transplant, stemmed largely from T cells that were newly produced. It was reported that alpha-beta T cells came from several hundred expanded graft clones (about two months after transplant). At day 60, the high TCRbeta diversity found in some patients originated from recipient T cells and thymic progenitors that had survived.

This clonotype has a handful of counts. Its antigen is as yet unknown. Researchers prepared the TCRbeta library using unique molecular identifiers, the study reports. TCRdb reprocessed the PCR reads with MiXCR, giving one entry per CDR3 protein. This sample has hundreds of thousands of distinct CDR3 sequences; approximately 14% occur once, and the top ten carry 0.79%. Germline-derived CDR1 and CDR2 are DFQATT and SNEGSKA (reference sequence). The CDR3 totals 18 residues. Losses at the gene ends were 2 bases for V and 0 bases for J; bases not matched to a gene: 12. This specimen was PBMCs, taken before TCRalphabeta/CD19-depleted stem cell transplant. The clonotype was recovered from a girl between 2 and 10 years old with congenital amegakaryocytic thrombocytopenia, due to receive a stem cell transplant. The chain combines TRBV20-1 with TRBJ2-3; 9 bases fit TRBD2. For the CDR3, the DNA is TGCAGTGCTAGACCCCTCAGCGGGAGGTTCTCGAGCACAGATACGCAGTATTTT. Translating it yields CSARPLSGRFSSTDTQYF.